At least ten counts were recorded for the clone carrying this TCR beta chain. This record belongs to a study of T cells after yellow fever vaccination. The CDR3 spans 14 residues. V gave up 2 bases and J gave up 3 bases, with 9 bases separating them. Germline CDR1 and CDR2: KGHDR and SFDVKD. TCRdb re-derived calls from the 5' RACE reads in MiXCR, one entry per CDR3 protein. The sample lists about 360,000 distinct CDR3 sequences; roughly 6.2% were seen once. The source of this sequence is a young man who received the YFV17D yellow fever vaccine. The rearrangement links TRBV24-1 to TRBJ1-1; no clear D gene. The starting material was PBMCs, obtained 5 days after the yellow fever booster vaccination. The CDR3 nucleotides are TGTGCCACCAGTGATTCCGCTAAAGACACTGAAGCTTTCTTT. Its translation: CATSDSAKDTEAFF.